Each of the 2 T cell receptor beta chains below was sequenced from the same sample in a study of blood T cell repertoires in COVID-19. Method: immunoSEQ multiplex PCR; TCRdb's copy keeps in-frame clones and lacks some. The sample consists of roughly 38,000 clones, approximately 91% of them appearing once. The sequencing input was peripheral blood. These receptors were obtained from a man in his forties or fifties with active COVID-19.

The CDR3 here is CASSSTLGTDTQYF. CDR3 nucleotides: TGTGCCAGCAGCTCGACTCTTGGCACAGATACGCAGTATTTT. The chain uses TRBV5-4 and TRBJ2-3; D ambiguous. Deletions cut 3 bases from V and 1 base from J, with 9 bases between. CDR1 and CDR2 from the germline V gene are SGHNT and YYREEE (reference sequence). The CDR3 has 14 residues.

The chain uses TRBV6-4 and TRBJ1-6; D is perhaps TRBD1 (5 bases). In germline, CDR1 is MRHNA, CDR2 SNTAGT. Trimming shortened V by 7 bases and J by 1 base, and 14 bases separated the two germline ends. The CDR3 extends over 16 amino acids. CDR3 loop: CASTPTGASYNSPLHF. In DNA form, the CDR3 reads TGTGCCAGCACCCCAACAGGAGCTTCCTATAATTCACCCCTCCACTTT.